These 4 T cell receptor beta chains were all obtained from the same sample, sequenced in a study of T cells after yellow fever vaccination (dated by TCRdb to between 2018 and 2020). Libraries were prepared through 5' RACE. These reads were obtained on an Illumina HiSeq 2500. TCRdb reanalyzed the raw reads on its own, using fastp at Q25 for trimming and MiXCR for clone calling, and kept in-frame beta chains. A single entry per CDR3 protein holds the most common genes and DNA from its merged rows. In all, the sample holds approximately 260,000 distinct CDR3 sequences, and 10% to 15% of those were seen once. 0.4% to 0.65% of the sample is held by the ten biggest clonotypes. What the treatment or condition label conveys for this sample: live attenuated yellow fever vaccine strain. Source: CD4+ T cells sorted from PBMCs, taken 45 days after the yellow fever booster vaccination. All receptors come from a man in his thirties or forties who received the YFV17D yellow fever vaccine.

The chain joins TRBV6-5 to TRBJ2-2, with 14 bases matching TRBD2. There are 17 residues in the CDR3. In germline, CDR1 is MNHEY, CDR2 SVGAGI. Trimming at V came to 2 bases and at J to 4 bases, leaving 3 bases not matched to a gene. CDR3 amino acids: CASSYETSGRATGELFF. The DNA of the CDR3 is TGTGCCAGCAGTTACGAGACTAGCGGGAGGGCCACCGGGGAGCTGTTTTTT.

CDR3 in DNA: TGTGCCAGCAGATCGGACAGGGGAGACCTGGGACAGCCCCAGCATTTT. Translating it yields CASRSDRGDLGQPQHF. This rearrangement joins TRBV6-5 to TRBJ1-5; 9 bases are a match to TRBD1. V shed 6 bases and J 7 bases; nucleotides not matched to a gene: 13. The CDR3 spans 16 residues. The germline CDR1 and CDR2 sequences are MNHEY and SVGAGI.

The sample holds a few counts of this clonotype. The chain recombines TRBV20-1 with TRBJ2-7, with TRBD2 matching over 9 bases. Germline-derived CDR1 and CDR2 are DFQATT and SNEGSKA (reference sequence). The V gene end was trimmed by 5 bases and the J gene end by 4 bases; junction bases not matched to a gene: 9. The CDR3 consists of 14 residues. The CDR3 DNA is TGCAGTGCTTCTCGCTTAGCGGGAGAATACGAGCAGTACTTC. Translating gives CSASRLAGEYEQYF.

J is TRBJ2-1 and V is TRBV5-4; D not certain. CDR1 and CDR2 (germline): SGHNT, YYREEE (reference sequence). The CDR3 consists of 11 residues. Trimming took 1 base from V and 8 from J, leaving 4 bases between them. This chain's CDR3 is CASSLWDEQFF. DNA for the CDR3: TGTGCCAGCAGCTTGTGGGATGAGCAGTTCTTC.